The rows below give T cell receptor beta chains drawn from one sample of a study of CD8 T cells in ankylosing spondylitis. MiXCR, run by TCRdb on the 5' RACE reads, gives a single entry per CDR3 protein. The sample gives 36,000 or so distinct CDR3 sequences, 6% of which show up once; 12% is in the top ten. The sequenced material came from blood, either unsorted or a sorted T cell fraction (not recorded which). The source is a male donor with ankylosing spondylitis or in good health (not recorded which). The CDR3 runs from the conserved cysteine through the conserved F or W. A D gene is named only where the DNA matches it firmly. The size of a clone is reported for some rows only, either as once, few or many, or as a class for expanded clones.

D gene	J gene	CDR3 length	clone size	V gene	CDR3 protein	CDR3 DNA
NA	TRBJ2-1	14	many	TRBV6-1	CASSREGGVSEQFF	TGTGCCAGCAGTCGAGAGGGGGGAGTCAGTGAGCAGTTCTTC
NA	TRBJ2-7	14	few	TRBV6-4	CASSDSPESYEQYF	TGTGCCAGCAGTGACTCTCCGGAGTCCTACGAGCAGTACTTC
NA	TRBJ2-3	14	many	TRBV28	CASSADLGGSTQYF	TGTGCCAGCAGTGCCGATCTTGGGGGGAGTACGCAGTATTTT
TRBD1	TRBJ2-5	14	many	TRBV20-1	CSARIGTGPETQYF	TGCAGTGCTAGAATCGGGACAGGGCCGGAGACCCAGTACTTC
TRBD2	TRBJ2-7	14	many	TRBV5-1	CASSPSGTTYEQYF	TGCGCCAGCAGCCCTAGCGGAACAACCTACGAGCAGTACTTC
NA	TRBJ1-1	15	many	TRBV5-1	CASRLSGTANTEAFF	TGCGCCAGCAGGCTATCCGGGACCGCGAACACTGAAGCTTTCTTT
NA	TRBJ2-5	18	many	TRBV6-2/TRBV6-3	CASRAGTQLGGSQETQYF	TGTGCCAGCCGGGCAGGGACTCAACTCGGAGGATCCCAAGAGACCCAGTACTTC
NA	TRBJ1-2	12	many	TRBV6-5	CASGLEGYGYTF	TGTGCCAGCGGTCTAGAGGGTTATGGCTACACCTTC
NA	TRBJ2-1	14	many	TRBV20-1	CSASYGSSYNEQFF	TGCAGTGCTAGCTACGGGAGTTCCTACAATGAGCAGTTCTTC
NA	TRBJ2-2	13	medium-sized	TRBV20-1	CSARQGTSRELFF	TGCAGTGCTAGACAGGGGACGTCCCGGGAGCTGTTTTTT
TRBD2	TRBJ2-3	17	many	TRBV10-3	CAISARLAGTGTDTQYF	TGTGCCATCAGTGCGCGACTAGCGGGAACTGGCACAGATACGCAGTATTTT
NA	TRBJ2-3	14	NA	TRBV28	CASSLFGSTDTQYF	TGTGCCAGCAGTTTATTCGGAAGCACAGATACGCAGTATTTT
TRBD2	TRBJ2-1	15	many	TRBV5-1	CASSLGTSVDNEQFF	TGCGCCAGCTCCCTCGGGACTAGCGTTGACAATGAGCAGTTCTTC
NA	TRBJ2-7	12	many	TRBV28	CAISLTGYEQYF	TGTGCCATCAGTTTGACGGGTTACGAGCAGTACTTC
TRBD2	TRBJ2-1	18	many	TRBV28	CASSYPKLAGGHENEQFF	TGTGCCAGCAGTTACCCAAAGTTGGCGGGGGGGCATGAGAATGAGCAGTTCTTC
TRBD1	TRBJ2-2	16	many	TRBV4-3	CASSRTGTGGVGELFF	TGCGCCAGCAGCCGAACCGGGACAGGGGGCGTCGGGGAGCTGTTTTTT
NA	TRBJ2-7	13	many	TRBV5-1	CASSLLHLREQYF	TGCGCCAGCAGCTTGCTCCACCTGAGAGAGCAGTACTTC
TRBD1	TRBJ2-7	14	many	TRBV6-1	CASRIRDRSYEQYF	TGTGCCAGCAGAATCCGGGACAGATCCTACGAGCAGTACTTC
NA	TRBJ2-5	16	few	TRBV24-1	CATSDKRRGVRETQYF	TGTGCCACCAGTGACAAGAGACGCGGGGTTCGGGAGACCCAGTACTTC
NA	TRBJ1-2	14	many	TRBV20-1	CSARNRDANYGYTF	TGCAGTGCTAGGAATAGGGACGCTAACTATGGCTACACCTTC
TRBD2	TRBJ2-3	17	many	TRBV15	CATLPSRLAGYTDTQYF	TGTGCCACCCTACCTAGTCGACTAGCGGGGTACACAGATACGCAGTATTTT
NA	TRBJ1-3	15	many	TRBV18	CASSPTDISGNTIYF	TGTGCCAGCTCGCCTACAGACATCTCTGGAAACACCATATATTTT
NA	TRBJ2-3	13	many	TRBV25-1	CASSEPWADTQYF	TGTGCCAGCAGTGAACCCTGGGCAGATACGCAGTATTTT
TRBD2	TRBJ2-1	16	many	TRBV11-2	CASSPRLAGGDKEQFF	TGTGCCAGCAGCCCTCGACTAGCGGGGGGGGATAAGGAGCAGTTCTTC
NA	TRBJ2-7	12	many	TRBV12-3/TRBV12-4	CASSTRFSEQYF	TGTGCCAGCAGTACCCGCTTCTCCGAGCAGTACTTC
TRBD1	TRBJ2-1	13	NA	TRBV7-2	CASSFPDRVEQFF	TGTGCCAGCAGCTTCCCGGACAGGGTCGAGCAGTTCTTC
TRBD2	TRBJ2-7	16	many	TRBV5-5	CASSLNLAGIIYEQYF	TGTGCCAGCAGTTTGAATCTAGCGGGAATAATCTACGAGCAGTACTTC
NA	TRBJ2-1	12	many	TRBV12-3/TRBV12-4	CASSFGGFEQFF	TGTGCCAGCAGTTTTGGAGGGTTTGAGCAGTTCTTC
NA	TRBJ2-1	13	many	TRBV3-1	CASSQGAVNEQFF	TGTGCCAGCAGCCAAGGGGCCGTCAATGAGCAGTTCTTC
TRBD1	TRBJ2-7	16	many	TRBV12-3/TRBV12-4	CASRIDGTARSYEQYF	TGTGCCAGCCGGATCGATGGGACAGCCCGCTCCTACGAGCAGTACTTC
NA	TRBJ2-5	13	many	TRBV5-1	CASSRIREETQYF	TGCGCCAGCAGTCGGATCAGAGAAGAGACCCAGTACTTC
NA	TRBJ2-6	14	many	TRBV4-3	CASSQDPKDHVLTF	TGCGCCAGCAGCCAAGATCCTAAGGATCACGTCCTGACTTTC
NA	TRBJ2-5	15	many	TRBV6-1	CASSELLGNQETQYF	TGTGCCAGCAGTGAACTTCTTGGAAACCAAGAGACCCAGTACTTC
NA	TRBJ2-7	11	many	TRBV5-1	CASRGTYEQYF	TGCGCCAGCAGGGGTACCTACGAGCAGTACTTC
NA	TRBJ2-3	17	many	TRBV5-1	CASSLVLGGSSTDTQYF	TGCGCCAGCAGCTTGGTACTGGGCGGCTCTAGCACAGATACGCAGTATTTT
NA	TRBJ2-5	14	many	TRBV7-7	CASSPILSKETQYF	TGTGCTAGCAGCCCAATACTTTCTAAAGAGACCCAGTACTTC
TRBD1	TRBJ1-1	14	many	TRBV5-1	CASRLGQGVSEAFF	TGCGCCAGCCGACTGGGACAGGGGGTCTCTGAAGCTTTCTTT